This is a list of T cell receptor beta chains from one sample in a study of OX40 agonist ivuxolimab in advanced cancers. Here immunoSEQ multiplex PCR was the method, and the copy in TCRdb shows in-frame clones only, minus some. Of just under 65,000 clones in the sample, more than 80% were seen once. Specimen: CD4+ or CD8+ T cells sorted from blood, collected in a trial of the OX40 agonist ivuxolimab. The receptors stem from an adult with an advanced solid tumor such as melanoma, head and neck, liver or kidney cancer. CDR3s include the opening cysteine and the closing phenylalanine or tryptophan. D genes are given only for firm matches. Rows give clone size only sometimes, using once, few, many, or a class for an expanded clone.

>TRBJ1-2|TRBV15|NA|NA
TGTGCCACCAGCAGAGTATTGAACCTCGATGGCTACACCTTC
CATSRVLNLDGYTF
>TRBJ1-5|TRBV10-2|few|TRBD1
TGCGCCAGCAGTACAGGGGTTGGGCAGCCCCAGCATTTT
CASSTGVGQPQHF
>TRBJ2-1|TRBV20-1|NA|NA
TGCAGTGCCCGCACTAACAATGAGCAGTTCTTC
CSARTNNEQFF
>TRBJ2-1|TRBV7-2|NA|NA
TGTGCCAGCAGCCCTTTTGGGGACTCCGGCCTTAATGAGCAGTTCTTC
CASSPFGDSGLNEQFF
>TRBJ2-1|TRBV28|NA|TRBD1
TGTGCCAGCAGGGGTGATCGACAGGGCAATGAGCAGTTCTTC
CASRGDRQGNEQFF
>TRBJ2-1|TRBV6-5|NA|TRBD1
TGTGCCAGCAGCCGTACAGGGGGCTCCTACAATGAGCAGTTCTTC
CASSRTGGSYNEQFF
>TRBJ2-7|TRBV9|NA|NA
TGTGCCAGCAGCCGCTCCGGGGTCGGGACCGACTCCTACGAGCAGTACTTC
CASSRSGVGTDSYEQYF
>TRBJ2-6|TRBV18|NA|NA
TGTGCCAGCTCGGACCCGGGCGGGACCGGGGCCAACGTCCTGACTTTC
CASSDPGGTGANVLTF
>TRBJ2-5|TRBV27|NA|TRBD1
TGTGCCAGCAGGCGACAGGGAGAAGAGACCCAGTACTTC
CASRRQGEETQYF
>TRBJ2-1|TRBV11-2|NA|TRBD2
TGTGCCAGCAGCCCCACTAGCGGGAGCGGGGGCAATGAGCAGTTCTTC
CASSPTSGSGGNEQFF
>TRBJ1-3|TRBV7-8|NA|NA
TGTGCCAGCAGCCTAAAAAGGGCGGGAGGTCGAAACACCATATATTTT
CASSLKRAGGRNTIYF
>TRBJ2-3|TRBV12-2|NA|NA
TGTGCAAGTCGCTTAGCGCCCCCCTACAGGGGGAAGACAGATACGCAGTATTTT
CASRLAPPYRGKTDTQYF
>TRBJ2-1|TRBV5-4|NA|NA
TGTGCCAGCAGAGAACAAATAGGGGTTTACTCCTACAATGAGCAGTTCTTC
CASREQIGVYSYNEQFF
>TRBJ2-7|TRBV15|NA|TRBD1
TGTGCCACCCAACCAGGGGGCAAAGGGTACGAGCAGTACTTC
CATQPGGKGYEQYF
>TRBJ2-5|TRBV5-8|NA|TRBD2
TGTGCCAGCAGCTCCGGGCTAGCGGGAGTAGAGACCCAGTACTTC
CASSSGLAGVETQYF
>TRBJ2-2|TRBV2|NA|NA
TGTGCCAGCCAGGGGACCGGGGAGCTGTTTTTT
CASQGTGELFF
>TRBJ2-1|TRBV4-2|NA|TRBD2
TGTGCCAGCAGCCAGATCGGGACTAGAGGAGACAATGAGCAGTTCTTC
CASSQIGTRGDNEQFF
>TRBJ1-2|TRBV18|NA|NA
TGTGCCAGCTCACCACTTAACAGGGATAGTGGCTACACCTTC
CASSPLNRDSGYTF
>TRBJ2-1|TRBV2|NA|TRBD2
TGTGCCTGTCCGGGGACTAGCGGGTCCAATGAGCAGTTCTTC
CACPGTSGSNEQFF
>TRBJ2-5|TRBV6-1|NA|NA
TGTGCCAGCAGTGTCCAGAAGCTCACTCCGACCCAGTACTTC
CASSVQKLTPTQYF
>TRBJ2-7|TRBV28|NA|NA
TGTGCCAGCAGCCCGGGACGGATCTACGAGCAGTACTTC
CASSPGRIYEQYF
>TRBJ1-3|TRBV2|NA|NA
TGTGCCAGCAGTGCGACAGCTACACCCTCTGGAAACACCATATATTTT
CASSATATPSGNTIYF
>TRBJ2-1|TRBV11-2|once|NA
TGTGCCAGCAGCTTTTATGTATCCAGGGCAGGGGACAATGAGCAGTTCTTC
CASSFYVSRAGDNEQFF
>TRBJ1-4|TRBV6-5|once|NA
TGTGCCAGCAGTTACCGCAGGAATGAAAAACTGTTTTTT
CASSYRRNEKLFF
>TRBJ1-2|TRBV11-2|NA|NA
TGTGCCAGCAGCTTAGAGTCAGCTTTATATGGCTACACCTTC
CASSLESALYGYTF
>TRBJ1-4|TRBV19|NA|NA
TGTGCCAGTAGTCCCCGGACAGCAACTAATGAAAAACTGTTTTTT
CASSPRTATNEKLFF
>TRBJ2-3|TRBV15|NA|TRBD1
TGTGCCACCAGAAACGACAGGGGGCTTTGGGATACGCAGTATTTT
CATRNDRGLWDTQYF
>TRBJ2-2|TRBV10-2|NA|NA
TGCGCCAGCAGTGAGGGGACTGGTACCGGGGAGCTGTTTTTT
CASSEGTGTGELFF
>TRBJ2-3|TRBV13|once|TRBD1
TGTGCCAGCAGCTCCCGACGGGGGGACAGGGGCCTGGATACGCAGTATTTT
CASSSRRGDRGLDTQYF
>TRBJ1-1|TRBV19|NA|TRBD1
TGTGCCAGTGGAGAACCTAGCCTTACAGGGGGCACTGAAGCTTTCTTT
CASGEPSLTGGTEAFF
>TRBJ2-1|TRBV19|NA|TRBD2
TGTGCCAGTAGTCTTCGGACTAGCCTAACCTACAATGAGCAGTTCTTC
CASSLRTSLTYNEQFF
>TRBJ2-1|TRBV5-1|NA|TRBD2
TGCGCCAGCAGCATATCCTCACTAGCGGGAGTCAATGAGCAGTTCTTC
CASSISSLAGVNEQFF
>TRBJ1-5|TRBV4-1|NA|TRBD1
TGCGCCAGCAGCCAAGGCATCAGGGGGGCCCAATATAGCAATCAGCCCCAGCATTTT
CASSQGIRGAQYSNQPQHF
>TRBJ2-1|TRBV10-3|once|TRBD2
TGTGCCATCAGTGATCGGGAGGACAATGAGCAGTTCTTC
CAISDREDNEQFF
>TRBJ1-2|TRBV5-1|NA|NA
TGCGCCAGCAGCTTTGGGCCCCCGACCTATGGCTACACCTTC
CASSFGPPTYGYTF
>TRBJ2-5|TRBV21-1|NA|NA
TGTGCCAGCAGCAAAAAAGGCGACTTGCAAGAGACCCAGTACTTC
CASSKKGDLQETQYF
>TRBJ2-1|TRBV7-3|NA|TRBD2
TGTGCCAGCAGCGAAGGGTTAGCGGGAAAAAATGAGCAGTTCTTC
CASSEGLAGKNEQFF